The following is a TCR beta chain sequence with its context. CDR3 length equals 13 residues. V gave up 5 bases and J gave up 4 bases, with 12 bases separating them. Germline lookup yields CDR1 MNHEY and CDR2 SVGAGI. 13 Jbeta primers and 60 Vbeta primers were used for the PCR. Data came from immunoSEQ multiplex PCR; TCRdb stores just in-frame clones and leaves some out. The sample consists of about 120,000 clones, under 90% of them appearing once. This entry is derived from a study of cytomegalovirus exposure and HLA in healthy donors. The chain uses TRBV6-5 and TRBJ2-7, with a weak D call TRBD1 (5 bases). The TCR comes from a female donor in good health and CMV-seropositive. The sample consisted of PBMCs. The CDR3 protein is CASSRTTGYEQYF. As DNA, the CDR3 is TGTGCCAGCAGTCGCACAACAGGATACGAGCAGTACTTC.